This entry concerns a single T cell receptor beta chain. No cognate antigen has been identified for it. The input lacks base qualities; no much larger clone sits a single base away. The data derive from a study of control samples from healthy donors and cancer patients (dated by TCRdb to about 2020). CDR1 and CDR2, looked up from the germline V gene (reference sequence), are LGHDT and YNNKEL. The CDR3 contains 16 residues, cysteine and phenylalanine counted. The kept DNA is CDR3 alone, 48 bases in frame from the first base. Germline trimming amounts to 4 bases on V and 9 bases on J, with 10 as the count of junction bases outside the gene matches. Libraries were constructed by the immunoSEQ multiplex PCR assay. TCRdb carries this immuneACCESS record with in-frame sequences only. Its versions omit some clonotypes, under half of them owing to an unresolved V gene in the studies checked, with the rest unexplained. A total of roughly 130,000 clones appear in this sample, less than 95% of them only once. The ten biggest clones cover approximately 8.6% of the sample.

Sequenced material: blood. This TCR was sampled from a man aged 18 to 30 in good health. The chain employs TRBV3-1 (or the pseudogene TRBV3-2) and TRBJ1-6; 9 nucleotides in the junction match TRBD1. The CDR3 protein sequence reads: CASSLSGTGSGSPLHF. Read as DNA, the sequence is TGTGCCAGCAGCCTCTCCGGGACAGGGTCAGGTTCACCCCTCCACTTT.